A single sample is the source of the 5 T cell receptor beta chains below, sequenced in a study of T cells in Graves' hyperthyroidism and ophthalmopathy. Template material for amplifying TCR beta CDR3 regions consisted of RNA transcripts. During a first-round RT-PCR of the TCR CDR3, the HTBI primer set was used. TCRdb reprocessed the multiplex PCR reads with MiXCR, giving one entry per CDR3 protein. The sample records roughly 300,000 distinct CDR3 sequences, less than 30% being singletons. The sequenced sample consisted of blood. The receptor source for this set is a man aged 35 to 55 with Graves' hyperthyroidism that later progressed to Graves' ophthalmopathy.

This clonotype occurred many times. V is TRBV6-2 or TRBV6-3 and J is TRBJ2-7, with 11 nucleotides matching TRBD2. The V segment lost 6 bases and the J segment 3 bases; nucleotides outside the gene matches: 13. There are 17 residues in the CDR3. CDR1 is MNHEY and CDR2 is SVGEGT in the germline V gene. The CDR3 DNA follows: TGTGCCAGCAGACACCCGCCGGGACTAGCGGAATACTACGAGCAGTACTTC. Its protein product is CASRHPPGLAEYYEQYF.

This clonotype was counted many times. This chain links TRBV6-5 with TRBJ2-7; weak D call: TRBD2 (6 bases). V shed 2 bases and J shed 2 bases, with 16 bases lying between them. CDR3 length: 16 amino acids. Germline V gives CDR1 MNHEY, CDR2 SVGAGI. Here the CDR3 DNA reads TGTGCCAGCAGTTACCGGGGGACGGGGATTCCCTACGAGCAGTACTTC. Translating it yields CASSYRGTGIPYEQYF.

The V and J genes are TRBV29-1 and TRBJ1-1, with TRBD1 identical over 7 bases. The V gene end was trimmed by 8 bases and the J gene end by 3 bases; junction bases not matched to a gene: 15. CDR3 length: 15 amino acids. In germline, CDR1 is SQVTM, CDR2 ANQGSEA. CDR3 amino acids: CSSRKRGRSDTEAFF. Here the CDR3 DNA reads TGCAGCTCTCGGAAAAGGGGGCGGTCCGACACTGAAGCTTTCTTT.

In its sample, this clonotype was seen many times. The chain recombines TRBV18 with TRBJ2-7; D is unclear. This CDR3 is built from 12 residues. Germline V gene data show CDR1 as KGHSH and CDR2 as LQKENI. V lost 1 base, J lost 6 bases, and 7 bases lay in between. The CDR3 DNA reads TGTGCCAGCTCACCACGTGAGAGCGAGCAGTACTTC. Amino acids: CASSPRESEQYF. Full variable domain (rest looked up from reference TRBV18 and TRBJ2-7): NAGVMQNPRHLVRRRGQEARLRCSPMKGHSHVYWYRQLPEEGLKFMVYLQKENIIDESGMPKERFSAEFPKEGPSILRIQQVVRGDSAAYFCASSPRESEQYFGPGTRLTVT.

The V gene is TRBV5-1, the J gene TRBJ2-7, with 11 bases that match TRBD1. After removal of 3 bases from V and 7 bases from J, the junction contained 6 bases not matched to a gene. The CDR3 is 14 amino acids. Germline V gene lookup returns CDR1 SGHRS and CDR2 YFSETQ. Written as DNA, the CDR3 is TGCGCCAGCAGCTACGGACAGGGGGCTAGGGAGCAGTACTTC. Translating it yields CASSYGQGAREQYF.